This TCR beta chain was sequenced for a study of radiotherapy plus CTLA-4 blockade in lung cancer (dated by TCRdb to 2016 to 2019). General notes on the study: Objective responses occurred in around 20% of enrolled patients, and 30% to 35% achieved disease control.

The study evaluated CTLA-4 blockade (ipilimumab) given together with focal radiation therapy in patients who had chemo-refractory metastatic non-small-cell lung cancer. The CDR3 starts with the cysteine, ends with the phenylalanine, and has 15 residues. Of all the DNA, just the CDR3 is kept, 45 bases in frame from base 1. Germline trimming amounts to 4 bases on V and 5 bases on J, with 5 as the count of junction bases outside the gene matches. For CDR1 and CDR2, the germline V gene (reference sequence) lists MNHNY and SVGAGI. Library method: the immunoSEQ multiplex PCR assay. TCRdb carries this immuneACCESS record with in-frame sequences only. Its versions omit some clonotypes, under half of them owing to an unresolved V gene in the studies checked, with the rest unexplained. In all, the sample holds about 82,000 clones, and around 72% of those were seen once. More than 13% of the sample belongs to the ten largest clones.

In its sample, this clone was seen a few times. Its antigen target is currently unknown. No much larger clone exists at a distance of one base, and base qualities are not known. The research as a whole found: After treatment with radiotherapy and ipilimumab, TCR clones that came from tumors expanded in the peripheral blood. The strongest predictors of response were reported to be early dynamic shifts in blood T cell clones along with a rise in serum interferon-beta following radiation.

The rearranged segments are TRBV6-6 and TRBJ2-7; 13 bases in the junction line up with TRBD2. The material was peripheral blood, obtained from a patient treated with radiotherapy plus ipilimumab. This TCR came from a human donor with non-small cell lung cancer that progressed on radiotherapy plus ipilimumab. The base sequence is TGTGCCAGCAGTTCCCTGACTAGCGGGAGGCACGAGCAGTACTTC. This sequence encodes CASSSLTSGRHEQYF.